Below are 28 T cell receptor beta chains sequenced from a single sample in a study of blood T cell repertoires in COVID-19. Profiled with immunoSEQ multiplex PCR; TCRdb holds only in-frame clones, not every one. The table has roughly 200,000 clones, 75% to 80% seen once. The sequenced material came from peripheral blood. Receptor source: a woman in her forties or fifties with active or convalescent COVID-19.

The V gene is TRBV27, the J gene TRBJ2-1, with 10 bases lining up with TRBD1. The CDR3 consists of 17 residues. Germline V lookup: CDR1 MNHEY, CDR2 SMNVEV (reference sequence). With V trimmed by 4 bases and J by 3 bases, 9 bases remained unmatched. CDR3 in amino acids: CASSYATGGYDYNEQFF. The CDR3 nucleotides are TGTGCCAGCAGTTATGCGACAGGGGGCTATGACTACAATGAGCAGTTCTTC.

This chain uses TRBV30 with TRBJ1-2; D possibly corresponds to TRBD1 (6 bases). There are 11 residues in the CDR3. V was pared by 4 bases and J by 7 bases, with 10 bases between. Germline CDR1 reads GTSNPN; CDR2 reads SVGIG (reference sequence). Here the CDR3 reads CAWTLQGGYTF. CDR3 bases: TGTGCCTGGACACTACAGGGTGGCTACACCTTC.

The chain couples TRBV1 to TRBJ1-2; the DNA was not compared with TRBD1, the D call given in the table. TRBV1 has pseudogene status. CDR3 length equals 14 residues. This CDR3 reads CTSSQDWGLHGYTF. CDR3 bases: TGCACCAGCAGCCAAGATTGGGGGCTTCATGGCTACACCTTC.

The rearrangement links TRBV28 to TRBJ1-2; 10 bases are a match to TRBD1. Per the germline V gene, CDR1 is MDHEN and CDR2 is SYDVKM. The length of the CDR3 is 16 residues. The V and J ends lost 4 bases and 8 bases, in that order; junction bases with no gene match: 13. The CDR3 sequence: CASSSGGTGEGRGYTF. The CDR3 DNA sequence: TGTGCCAGCAGTTCAGGGGGGACAGGGGAAGGAAGGGGCTACACCTTC.

This rearrangement joins TRBV5-6 to TRBJ1-5; 9 bases match TRBD1. V lost 3 bases to trimming and J lost 3 bases; unmatched junction nucleotides: 10. The CDR3 sequence is 17 residues long. Per the germline V gene, CDR1 is SGHDT and CDR2 is YYEEEE. CDR3 coding DNA: TGTGCCAGCAGCTACGGACAGGGGATAATGAACAATCAGCCCCAGCATTTT. It yields the protein CASSYGQGIMNNQPQHF.

V is TRBV6-5 and J is TRBJ2-3; TRBD2 aligns across 8 bases. V was pared by 7 bases and J by 1 base, with 7 bases of the junction left unmatched. The CDR3 consists of 15 residues. CDR1 is MNHEY, CDR2 SVGAGI, per germline. CDR3 amino acids: CASTRTSGRTDTQYF. CDR3 DNA: TGTGCCAGCACCCGCACTAGCGGCCGCACAGATACGCAGTATTTT.

This sequence joins TRBV18 and TRBJ2-2, with TRBD2 matching 9 bases. This CDR3 region has 15 residues. Germline V gene sequence: CDR1 KGHSH, CDR2 LQKENI. V gave up 6 bases and J gave up 5 bases; unmatched junction bases: 7. CDR3 in amino acids: CASSPRGGLTGELFF. The CDR3 nucleotides read TGTGCCAGCTCTCCGCGGGGGGGCCTGACCGGGGAGCTGTTTTTT.

The chain combines TRBV9 with TRBJ2-5; possible D gene TRBD2, 6 bases. CDR3 size: 19 residues. Trimming removed 4 bases from V and 5 bases from J, with 30 bases in between. The germline V gene has CDR1 SGDLS and CDR2 YYNGEE. Here the CDR3 reads CASSPQVGYSTRDFETQYF. The CDR3 DNA sequence: TGTGCCAGCAGCCCCCAGGTCGGCTACTCGACTAGGGATTTTGAGACCCAGTACTTC.

V usage is TRBV28 and J usage is TRBJ2-3; D not resolved. The length of the CDR3 is 14 residues. Germline V lookup: CDR1 MDHEN, CDR2 SYDVKM. V lost 4 bases and J lost 0, with 8 bases in between. CDR3 region: CASSWSPSTDTQYF. In nucleotides, the CDR3 is TGTGCCAGCAGTTGGAGCCCAAGCACAGATACGCAGTATTTT.

The chain is built from TRBV14 and TRBJ2-2, with a tentative D call TRBD2 (6 bases). The V end lost 3 bases, the J end lost 5 bases, and 7 bases lay between the germline ends. CDR3 length: 13 amino acids. Germline lookup yields CDR1 SGHDN and CDR2 FVKESK. Here the CDR3 reads CASSHGRTGELFF. The CDR3 DNA reads as TGTGCCAGCAGCCACGGGAGAACCGGGGAGCTGTTTTTT. Full variable domain (outside the CDR3, taken from reference TRBV14 and TRBJ2-2): EAGVTQFPSHSVIEKGQTVTLRCDPISGHDNLYWYRRVMGKEIKFLLHFVKESKQDESGMPNNRFLAERTGGTYSTLKVQPAELEDSGVYFCASSHGRTGELFFGEGSRLTVL.

The J gene is TRBJ2-5, the V gene TRBV15; no firm D call. The germline V and J ends were trimmed by 2 bases and 1 base, with 8 bases remaining between them. Per the germline V gene, CDR1 is LNHNV and CDR2 is YYDKDF (reference sequence). CDR3 length: 14 amino acids. CDR3 amino acids: CATSRSRGQETQYF. CDR3 bases: TGTGCCACCAGCAGATCTAGAGGCCAAGAGACCCAGTACTTC.

This rearrangement joins TRBV18 to TRBJ2-6; 7 positions match TRBD2. V gave up 3 bases and J gave up 4 bases; unmatched junction bases: 9. CDR1 and CDR2 from the germline V gene are KGHSH and LQKENI. There are 17 residues in the CDR3. The CDR3 region has the DNA TGTGCCAGCTCACCGTATACCGGGACTACAGGGGCCAACGTCCTGACTTTC. Protein sequence: CASSPYTGTTGANVLTF.

The genes are TRBV23-1 and TRBJ1-5, with 9 nucleotides matching TRBD1. TRBV23-1 is an ORF for which the function is uncertain. This CDR3 is 16 amino acids long. Germline trimming cut 1 base from V and 7 bases from J; bases unmatched to any gene: 8. CDR3 bases: TGCGCCAGCAGTCAATGTGTCTATGGGACAGGGCAGCCCCAGCATTTT. Protein product: CASSQCVYGTGQPQHF.

This chain links TRBV30 with TRBJ1-6, with 8 bases fitting TRBD1. This CDR3 comprises 15 residues. Per the germline V gene, CDR1 is GTSNPN and CDR2 is SVGIG (reference sequence). The junction had 6 bases not matched to a gene; V was cut back by 3 bases and J by 5 bases. In DNA form, the CDR3 reads TGTGCCTGGAGCGGGAACAGGGGGAATAATTCACCCCTCCACTTT. The encoded protein is CAWSGNRGNNSPLHF.

This chain uses TRBV4-1 with TRBJ2-3; 14 bases are shared with TRBD2. Germline V lookup: CDR1 MGHRA, CDR2 YSYEKL. The V gene end was trimmed by 3 bases and the J gene end by 8 bases; junction bases not matched to a gene: 13. This CDR3 has 18 amino acids. The CDR3 loop is CASSQDDRLAGGHGTQYF. Here the CDR3 DNA reads TGCGCCAGCAGCCAGGATGATCGACTAGCGGGGGGGCATGGTACGCAGTATTTT.

The chain's CDR3 is CASSFSLRSGANVLTF. The CDR3, as DNA: TGTGCCAGCAGTTTTTCTTTGAGATCTGGGGCCAACGTCCTGACTTTC. The gene calls are TRBV28 and TRBJ2-6; D gene uncertain. Germline values: CDR1 MDHEN, CDR2 SYDVKM. V shed 3 bases and J shed 1 base, with 10 bases lying between them. The CDR3 has 16 residues.

This chain uses TRBV7-9 with TRBJ1-3, with D unclear. This CDR3 has 15 residues. The V and J ends lost 1 base and 1 base respectively, with 8 bases between them. Germline V gene lookup returns CDR1 SEHNR and CDR2 FQNEAQ (reference sequence). The CDR3 loop reads CASSLVGLSGNTIYF. In DNA, the CDR3 is TGTGCCAGCAGCTTAGTTGGGCTATCTGGAAACACCATATATTTT.

This clone has a single count. The chain recombines TRBV5-1 with TRBJ2-2; perhaps TRBD1 as D (6 bases). The germline gives CDR1 SGHRS, CDR2 YFSETQ. The CDR3 has 16 amino acids. Trimming stripped 0 bases from V and 3 bases from J, with 12 bases between. The CDR3 reads CASSLAPGVDTGELFF. CDR3 nucleotides: TGCGCCAGCAGCTTGGCCCCAGGGGTGGACACCGGGGAGCTGTTTTTT.

This clone has a handful of counts. The V call is TRBV28, the J call TRBJ1-5, with a tentative D call TRBD1 (5 bases). The CDR3 spans 20 residues. Germline CDR1 is MDHEN and CDR2 is SYDVKM. Trimming cost V 2 bases and J 0 bases, with 23 bases left between them. CDR3 in DNA: TGTGCCAGCAGTTTAACCCCAGGGAAGAGGTTTAGCGGTAGCAATCAGCCCCAGCATTTT. This encodes CASSLTPGKRFSGSNQPQHF.

V is TRBV11-1 and J is TRBJ1-1; 7 nucleotides match TRBD1. Germline assignment: CDR1 SGHAT and CDR2 FQDESV (reference sequence). The CDR3 contains 13 residues. V lost 3 bases and J lost 5; bases outside the gene matches: 3. The CDR3 region has the DNA TGTGCCAGCAGCTTGCAACAGGGGACTGAAGCTTTCTTT. The encoded protein is CASSLQQGTEAFF.

The chain couples TRBV4-2 to TRBJ1-2, with 9 bases fitting TRBD1. Germline CDR1 and CDR2: LGHNA and YNFKEQ. Trimming removed 4 bases from V and 7 bases from J; junction bases left unmatched: 10. The CDR3 is made up of 15 amino acids. The CDR3, as DNA: TGTGCCAGCAGCCTTCCGGGACAGGGAACGATTGGCTACACCTTC. It encodes CASSLPGQGTIGYTF.

V is TRBV5-4 and J is TRBJ2-2; TRBD1 matches at 8 bases. Germline CDR1 SGHNT, CDR2 YYREEE (reference sequence). The V segment lost 4 bases and the J segment 7 bases; nucleotides outside the gene matches: 6. The CDR3 loop spans 14 amino acids. CDR3 region: CASSLDRANGELFF. The CDR3 DNA is TGTGCCAGCAGCCTGGACAGGGCGAACGGGGAGCTGTTTTTT.

The chain couples TRBV4-2 to TRBJ2-3; D uncertain. V was shortened by 0 bases and J by 2 bases, with 9 bases between the two germline ends. The CDR3 is made up of 15 amino acids. Per germline, CDR1 LGHNA and CDR2 YNFKEQ. CDR3 sequence: CASSQDRTDTDTQYF. The CDR3 DNA sequence: TGTGCCAGCAGCCAAGATCGAACAGACACAGATACGCAGTATTTT.

This clone was counted between two and nine times. The V and J genes are TRBV6-6 and TRBJ2-3; 8 bases agree with TRBD2. J was trimmed by 5 bases and V by 4 bases; bases with no gene match: 11. Per the germline V gene, CDR1 is MNHNY and CDR2 is SVGAGI (reference sequence). This CDR3 contains 16 residues. This CDR3 is CASSSPVSGVVDTQYF. The CDR3 DNA reads as TGTGCCAGCAGTTCCCCAGTTAGCGGGGTAGTAGATACGCAGTATTTT.

This chain joins TRBV9 and TRBJ1-1; 8 bases are shared with TRBD1. The J segment lost 4 bases and the V segment lost 0 bases, leaving 2 bases of the junction unmatched. This CDR3 is 14 amino acids long. CDR1 and CDR2 (germline): SGDLS, YYNGEE. CDR3 sequence (DNA): TGTGCCAGCAGCGTAGTCACAGGGGGCACTGAAGCTTTCTTT. Translation: CASSVVTGGTEAFF.

The gene calls are TRBV6-5 and TRBJ1-5, with D possibly matching TRBD1 (6 bases). The V end was cut by 4 bases, the J end by 4 bases, with 11 bases between. The CDR3 runs 14 residues. In germline, CDR1 is MNHEY, CDR2 SVGAGI. The CDR3 spells CASSFGTLNQPQHF. CDR3 sequence (DNA): TGTGCCAGCAGTTTTGGGACACTAAATCAGCCCCAGCATTTT.

In its sample, this clone was seen once. V usage is TRBV28 and J usage is TRBJ1-5; D is perhaps TRBD1 (6 bases). With 4 bases removed from V and 5 bases from J, the gap between germline ends came to 15 bases. Germline CDR1 reads MDHEN; CDR2 reads SYDVKM. This CDR3 comprises 15 residues. CDR3 DNA sequence: TGTGCCAGCAGTTGGATACAGGGCAGGGATCAGCCCCAGCATTTT. It specifies CASSWIQGRDQPQHF.

This clone was counted many times. The chain links TRBV12-3 or TRBV12-4 to TRBJ1-2; perhaps TRBD1 as D (6 bases). The CDR3 length is 13 residues. Deletions cut 8 bases from V and 3 bases from J, with 13 bases between. CDR3 bases: TGTGCCAGCCGACCGGGGGGCGACTATGGCTACACCTTC. Translation: CASRPGGDYGYTF.